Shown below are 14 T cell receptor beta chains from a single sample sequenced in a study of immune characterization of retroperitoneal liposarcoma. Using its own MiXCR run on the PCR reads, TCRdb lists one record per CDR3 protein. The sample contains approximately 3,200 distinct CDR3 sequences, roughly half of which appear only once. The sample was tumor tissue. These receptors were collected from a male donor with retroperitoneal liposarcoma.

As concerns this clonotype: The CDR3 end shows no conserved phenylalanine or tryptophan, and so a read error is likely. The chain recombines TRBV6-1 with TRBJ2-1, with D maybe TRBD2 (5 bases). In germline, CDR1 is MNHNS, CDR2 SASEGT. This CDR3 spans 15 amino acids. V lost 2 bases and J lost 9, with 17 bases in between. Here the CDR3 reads CASSETPAQEGEQFC. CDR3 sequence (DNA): TGTGCCAGCAGTGAAACGCCCGCGCAAGAGGGTGAGCAGTTCTGC.

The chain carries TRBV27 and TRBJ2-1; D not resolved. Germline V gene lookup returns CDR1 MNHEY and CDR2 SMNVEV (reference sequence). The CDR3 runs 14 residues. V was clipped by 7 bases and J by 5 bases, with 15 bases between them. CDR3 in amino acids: CASKLGGFNNEQFF. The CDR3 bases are TGTGCCAGCAAACTTGGCGGTTTCAACAATGAGCAGTTCTTC.

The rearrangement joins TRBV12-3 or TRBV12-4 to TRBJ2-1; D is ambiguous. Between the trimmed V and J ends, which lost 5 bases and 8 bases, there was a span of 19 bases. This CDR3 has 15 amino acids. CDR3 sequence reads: CASSPYDAGRDEQFF. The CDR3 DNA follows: TGTGCCAGCAGTCCATATGATGCAGGAAGGGATGAGCAGTTCTTC.

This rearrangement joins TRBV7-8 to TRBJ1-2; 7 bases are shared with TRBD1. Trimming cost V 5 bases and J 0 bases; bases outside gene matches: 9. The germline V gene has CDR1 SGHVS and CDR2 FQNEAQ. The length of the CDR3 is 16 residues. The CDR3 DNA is TGTGCCAGCAGCCCAACGACAGGGTCGACTAACTATGGCTACACCTTC. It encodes CASSPTTGSTNYGYTF.

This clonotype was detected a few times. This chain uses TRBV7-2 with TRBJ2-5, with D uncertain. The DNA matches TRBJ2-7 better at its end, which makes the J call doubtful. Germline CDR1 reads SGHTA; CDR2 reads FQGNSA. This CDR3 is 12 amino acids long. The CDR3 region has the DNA TGTGCCAGCAGCTTAGGATATTACGAGCAGTACTTC. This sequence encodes CASSLGYYEQYF.

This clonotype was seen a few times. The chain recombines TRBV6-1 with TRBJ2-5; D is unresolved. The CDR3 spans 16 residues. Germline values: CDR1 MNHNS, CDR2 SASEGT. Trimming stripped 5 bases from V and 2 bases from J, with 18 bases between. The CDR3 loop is CASSLSWNPSQETQYF. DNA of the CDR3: TGTGCCAGCAGTCTATCGTGGAACCCGAGTCAAGAGACCCAGTACTTC.

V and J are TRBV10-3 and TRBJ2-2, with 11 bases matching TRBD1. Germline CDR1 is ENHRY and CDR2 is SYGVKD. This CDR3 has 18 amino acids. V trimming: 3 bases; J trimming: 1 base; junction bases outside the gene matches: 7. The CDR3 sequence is CAISDLGTGGWNTGELFF. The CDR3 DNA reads TGTGCCATCAGTGACCTCGGGACAGGGGGTTGGAACACCGGGGAGCTGTTTTTT.

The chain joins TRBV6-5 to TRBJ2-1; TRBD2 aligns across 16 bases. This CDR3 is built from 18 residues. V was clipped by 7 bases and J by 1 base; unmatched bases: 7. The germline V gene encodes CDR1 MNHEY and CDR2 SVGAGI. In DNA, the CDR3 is TGTGCCAGCACCTCTCCGGGACTAGCGGGAGGGTCCTACAATGAGCAGTTCTTC. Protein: CASTSPGLAGGSYNEQFF.

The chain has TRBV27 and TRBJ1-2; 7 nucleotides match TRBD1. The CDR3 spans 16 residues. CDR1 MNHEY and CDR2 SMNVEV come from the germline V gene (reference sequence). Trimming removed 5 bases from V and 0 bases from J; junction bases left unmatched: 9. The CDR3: CASSPNVGTANYGYTF. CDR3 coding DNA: TGTGCCAGCAGTCCAAACGTAGGGACAGCTAACTATGGCTACACCTTC.

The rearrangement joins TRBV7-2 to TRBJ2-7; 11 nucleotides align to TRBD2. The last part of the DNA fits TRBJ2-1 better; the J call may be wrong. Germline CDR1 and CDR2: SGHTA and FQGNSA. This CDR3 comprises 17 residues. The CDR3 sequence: CASSRGHSGRAGGEQFF. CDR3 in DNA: TGTGCCAGCAGCCGAGGGCATAGCGGGAGGGCCGGGGGTGAGCAGTTCTTC.

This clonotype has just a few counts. The CDR3 nucleotides are TGTGCCAGCAGCTCTGGAAACGGTCAGCCCCAGCATTTT. This codes for CASSSGNGQPQHF. The rearrangement uses TRBV12-3 or TRBV12-4 and TRBJ1-5, with unresolved D. The CDR3 contains 13 residues. Trimming stripped 6 bases from V and 6 bases from J, with 12 bases between.

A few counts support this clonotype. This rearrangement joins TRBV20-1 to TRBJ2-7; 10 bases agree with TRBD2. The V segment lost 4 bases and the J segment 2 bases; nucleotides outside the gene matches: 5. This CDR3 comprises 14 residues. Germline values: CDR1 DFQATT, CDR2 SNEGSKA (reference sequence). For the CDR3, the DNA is TGCAGTGCTAAAACTAGCGGGGCCACCTACGAGCAGTACTTC. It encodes CSAKTSGATYEQYF.

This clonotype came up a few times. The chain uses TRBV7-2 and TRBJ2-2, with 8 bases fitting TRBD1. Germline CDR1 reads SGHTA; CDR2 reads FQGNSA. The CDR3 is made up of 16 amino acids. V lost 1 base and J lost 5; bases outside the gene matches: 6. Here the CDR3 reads CASSLGGQGATGELFF. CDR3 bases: TGTGCCAGCAGCTTAGGAGGGCAGGGGGCGACCGGGGAGCTGTTTTTT.

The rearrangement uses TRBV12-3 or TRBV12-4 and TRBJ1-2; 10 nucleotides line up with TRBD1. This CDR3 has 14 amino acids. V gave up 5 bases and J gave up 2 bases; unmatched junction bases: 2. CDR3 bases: TGTGCCAGCAGTCGACAGGGGGCCAACTATGGCTACACCTTC. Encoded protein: CASSRQGANYGYTF.